What follows are 3 T cell receptor beta chains derived from one specimen sequenced in a study of T cell responses to AZD1222 COVID-19 vaccine. Generated by immunoSEQ multiplex PCR, the TCRdb table keeps only in-frame clones and is missing some. Seen here are some 110,000 clones, 80% to 90% observed once, and the top ten hold about 8.7%. The sequencing here drew on peripheral blood, taken on day 0 of AZD1222 vaccination. These receptors originate from an adult in good health.

V and J are TRBV5-1 and TRBJ2-5, with D perhaps matching TRBD1 (5 bases). CDR1 is SGHRS, CDR2 YFSETQ, per germline. V was clipped by 0 bases and J by 5 bases, with 14 bases between them. This CDR3 spans 15 amino acids. The CDR3 reads CASSLEGREYETQYF. As DNA, the CDR3 is TGCGCCAGCAGCTTGGAGGGCAGGGAATACGAGACCCAGTACTTC. The full variable domain, rest sourced from reference TRBV5-1 and TRBJ2-5, is KAGVTQTPRYLIKTRGQQVTLSCSPISGHRSVSWYQQTPGQGLQFLFEYFSETQRNKGNFPGRFSGRQFSNSRSEMNVSTLELGDSALYLCASSLEGREYETQYFGPGTRLLVL.

V is TRBV19 and J is TRBJ2-7, with unresolved D. V was pared by 5 bases and J by 3 bases, with 14 bases between. This CDR3 comprises 14 residues. CDR1 and CDR2 (germline): LNHDA, SQIVND (reference sequence). CDR3 sequence reads: CASSSSYENYEQYF. CDR3 DNA sequence: TGTGCCAGTAGTTCGTCGTACGAAAACTACGAGCAGTACTTC.

This chain links TRBV27 with TRBJ1-3; D remains unclear. Trimming left V 6 bases short and J 3 bases short, with 9 bases between. This CDR3 comprises 13 residues. CDR1 MNHEY and CDR2 SMNVEV come from the germline V gene (reference sequence). CDR3: CASSSLGGNTIYF. The CDR3 DNA reads as TGTGCCAGCAGCTCCCTTGGTGGAAACACCATATATTTT.